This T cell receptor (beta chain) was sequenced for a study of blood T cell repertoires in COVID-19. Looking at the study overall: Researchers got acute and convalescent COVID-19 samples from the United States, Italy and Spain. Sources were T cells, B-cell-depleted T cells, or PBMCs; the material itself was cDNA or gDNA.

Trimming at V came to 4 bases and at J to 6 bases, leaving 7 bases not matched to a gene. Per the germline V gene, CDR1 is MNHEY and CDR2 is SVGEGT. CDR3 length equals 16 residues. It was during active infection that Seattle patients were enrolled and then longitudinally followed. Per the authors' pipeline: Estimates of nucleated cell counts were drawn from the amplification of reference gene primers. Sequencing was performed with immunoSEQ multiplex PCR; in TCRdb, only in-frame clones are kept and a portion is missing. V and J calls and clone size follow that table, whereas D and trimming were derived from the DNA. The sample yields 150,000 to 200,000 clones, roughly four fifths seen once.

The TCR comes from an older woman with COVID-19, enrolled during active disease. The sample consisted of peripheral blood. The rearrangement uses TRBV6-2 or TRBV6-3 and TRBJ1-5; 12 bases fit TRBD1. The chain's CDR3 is CASSFSGTGGSQPQHF. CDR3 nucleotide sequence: TGTGCCAGCAGTTTCTCCGGGACAGGGGGCTCTCAGCCCCAGCATTTT.